This TCR beta chain is drawn from a study of CD8+CD57+ T cells in acquired aplastic anemia. The study, taken as a whole, reports: CD8+ Simpson's diversity showed no significant patient-control difference.

Trimming took off 5 bases at V and 9 bases at J, with 14 bases between the two ends. Germline CDR1 is SEHNR and CDR2 is FQNEAQ (reference sequence). The length of the CDR3 is 13 residues. This clonotype was detected once. The antigen is not known. Genomic DNA templated the TCR beta VDJ and CDR3 profiling. MiXCR, run by TCRdb on the reads, gives a single entry per CDR3 protein. This repertoire shows about 180,000 distinct CDR3 sequences, about three fifths found once; its top ten account for roughly 43%. All patients picked for sequencing had shown, by flow cytometry, an expansion of CD8+CD57+ cells. The rearrangement uses TRBV7-9 and TRBJ2-1, with a possible D match to TRBD2 (5 bases). The receptor's source is a human donor with aplastic anemia. Sequenced: sorted CD4+, CD8+, or CD8+CD57+ T cells (not recorded which) from PBMCs. CDR3 nucleotides: TGTGCCAGCAGCCACGGGGAAAGGACTGAGCAGTTCTTC. Its translation is CASSHGERTEQFF.